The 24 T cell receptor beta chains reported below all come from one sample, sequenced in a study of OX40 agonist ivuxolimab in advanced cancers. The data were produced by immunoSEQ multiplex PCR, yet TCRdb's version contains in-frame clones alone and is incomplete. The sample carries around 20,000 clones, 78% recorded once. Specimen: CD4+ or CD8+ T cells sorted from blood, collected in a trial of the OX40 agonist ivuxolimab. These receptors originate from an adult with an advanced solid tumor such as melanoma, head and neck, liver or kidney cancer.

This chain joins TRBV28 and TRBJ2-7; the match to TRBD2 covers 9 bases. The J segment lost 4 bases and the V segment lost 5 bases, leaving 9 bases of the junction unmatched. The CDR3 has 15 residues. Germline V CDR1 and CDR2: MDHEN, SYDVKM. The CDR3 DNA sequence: TGTGCCAGCAGTCCTTCTAGCGGGATCCCTTACGAGCAGTACTTC. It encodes CASSPSSGIPYEQYF.

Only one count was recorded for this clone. This CDR3 is CASSEFGFAAWGGQTYEQYF. Written as DNA, the CDR3 is TGTGCCAGCAGTGAATTTGGTTTTGCGGCGTGGGGGGGGCAAACCTACGAGCAGTACTTC. The chain uses TRBV2 and TRBJ2-7; possibly TRBD2 for D (7 bases). The CDR3 consists of 20 residues. Trimming stripped 2 bases from V and 2 bases from J, with 28 bases between. Germline assignment: CDR1 SNHLY and CDR2 FYNNEI.

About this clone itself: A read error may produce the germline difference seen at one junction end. This CDR3 reads CVSSEGEGAAGQPQHF. As DNA, the CDR3 is TGTGTCAGCAGTGAAGGGGAGGGGGCGGCCGGTCAGCCCCAGCATTTT. The chain employs TRBV6-4 and TRBJ1-5; the match to TRBD1 covers 7 bases. The V gene's germline CDR1 is MRHNA and CDR2 SNTAGT. The CDR3 consists of 16 residues.

The CDR3 region is CAISRSSDEQFF. For the CDR3, the DNA is TGTGCCATCAGTCGATCAAGCGATGAGCAGTTCTTC. This chain connects TRBV10-3 to TRBJ2-1; no clear D gene. CDR3 length equals 12 residues. Per the germline V gene, CDR1 is ENHRY and CDR2 is SYGVKD. Trimming removed 5 bases from V and 8 bases from J, with 10 bases in between.

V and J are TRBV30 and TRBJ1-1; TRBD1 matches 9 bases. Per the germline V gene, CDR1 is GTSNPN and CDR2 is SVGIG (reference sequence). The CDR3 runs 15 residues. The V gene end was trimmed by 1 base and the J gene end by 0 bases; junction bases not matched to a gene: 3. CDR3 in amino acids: CAWSAYRGLNTEAFF. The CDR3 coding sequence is TGTGCCTGGAGTGCCTACAGGGGGCTGAACACTGAAGCTTTCTTT. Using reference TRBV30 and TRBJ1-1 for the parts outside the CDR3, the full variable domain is SQTIHQWPATLVQPVGSPLSLECTVEGTSNPNLYWYRQAAGRGLQLLFYSVGIGQISSEVPQNLSASRPQDRQFILSSKKLLLSDSGFYLCAWSAYRGLNTEAFFGQGTRLTVV.

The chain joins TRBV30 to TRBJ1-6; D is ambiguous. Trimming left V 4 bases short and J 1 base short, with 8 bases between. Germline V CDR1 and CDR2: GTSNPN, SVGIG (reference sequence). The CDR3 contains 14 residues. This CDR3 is CAWTDLSYNSPLHF. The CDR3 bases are TGTGCCTGGACGGACTTGTCCTATAATTCACCCCTCCACTTT.

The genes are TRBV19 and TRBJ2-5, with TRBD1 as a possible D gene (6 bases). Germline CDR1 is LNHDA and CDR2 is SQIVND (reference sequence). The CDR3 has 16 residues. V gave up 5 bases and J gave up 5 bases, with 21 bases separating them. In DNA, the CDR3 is TGTGCCAGTAGTCCGGGACAAACGTTTATGTCGGAGACCCAGTACTTC. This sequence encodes CASSPGQTFMSETQYF. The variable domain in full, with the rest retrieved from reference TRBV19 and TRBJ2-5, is DGGITQSPKYLFRKEGQNVTLSCEQNLNHDAMYWYRQDPGQGLRLIYYSQIVNDFQKGDIAEGYSVSREKKESFPLTVTSAQKNPTAFYLCASSPGQTFMSETQYFGPGTRLLVL.

The CDR3 region is CASSVWSRAGTGELFF. The CDR3 bases are TGTGCCAGCAGCGTATGGTCACGGGCAGGGACCGGGGAGCTGTTTTTT. The V gene is TRBV9, the J gene TRBJ2-2; possible D gene TRBD1, 5 bases. Per the germline V gene, CDR1 is SGDLS and CDR2 is YYNGEE. The CDR3 runs 16 residues. Trimming pared 1 base from V and 5 bases from J, leaving 15 bases between.

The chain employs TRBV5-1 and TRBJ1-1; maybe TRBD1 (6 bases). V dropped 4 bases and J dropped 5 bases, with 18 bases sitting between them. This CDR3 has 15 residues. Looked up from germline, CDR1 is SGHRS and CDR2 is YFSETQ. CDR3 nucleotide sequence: TGCGCCAGCAGCAATATAAGGGGGGGAGGAACTGAAGCTTTCTTT. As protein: CASSNIRGGGTEAFF.

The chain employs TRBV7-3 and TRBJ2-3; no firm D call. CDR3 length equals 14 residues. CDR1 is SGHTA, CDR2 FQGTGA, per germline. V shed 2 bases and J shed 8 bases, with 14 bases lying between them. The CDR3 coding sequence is TGTGCCAGCAGCTTAGATTCCTACCCTGGTACGCAGTATTTT. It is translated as CASSLDSYPGTQYF.

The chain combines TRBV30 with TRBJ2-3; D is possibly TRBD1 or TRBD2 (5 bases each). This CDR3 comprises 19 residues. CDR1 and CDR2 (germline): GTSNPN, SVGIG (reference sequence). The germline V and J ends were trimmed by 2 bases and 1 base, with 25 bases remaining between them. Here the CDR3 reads CAWSPPIVVTGTRTDTQYF. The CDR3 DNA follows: TGTGCCTGGAGTCCCCCCATCGTCGTTACGGGGACCCGCACAGATACGCAGTATTTT.

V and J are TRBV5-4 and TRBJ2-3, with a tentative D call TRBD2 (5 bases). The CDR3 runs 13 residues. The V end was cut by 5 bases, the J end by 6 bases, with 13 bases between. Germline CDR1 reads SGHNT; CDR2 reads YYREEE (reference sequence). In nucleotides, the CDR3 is TGTGCCAGCAGTTCTACTAGTTGGGATACGCAGTATTTT. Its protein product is CASSSTSWDTQYF. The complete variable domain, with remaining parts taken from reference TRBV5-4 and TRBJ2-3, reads ETGVTQSPTHLIKTRGQQVTLRCSSQSGHNTVSWYQQALGQGPQFIFQYYREEENGRGNFPPRFSGLQFPNYSSELNVNALELDDSALYLCASSSTSWDTQYFGPGTRLTVL.

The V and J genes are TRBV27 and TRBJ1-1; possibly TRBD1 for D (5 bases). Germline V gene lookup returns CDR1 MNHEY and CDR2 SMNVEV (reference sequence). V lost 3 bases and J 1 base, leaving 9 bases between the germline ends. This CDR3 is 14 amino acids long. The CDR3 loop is CASSFGQGNTEAFF. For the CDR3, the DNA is TGTGCCAGCAGTTTTGGGCAGGGGAACACTGAAGCTTTCTTT.

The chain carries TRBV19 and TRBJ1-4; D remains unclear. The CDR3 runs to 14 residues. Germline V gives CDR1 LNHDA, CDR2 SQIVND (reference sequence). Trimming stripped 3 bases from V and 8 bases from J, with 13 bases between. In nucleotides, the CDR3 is TGTGCCAGTAGTATGATTCAGTCAGTAGAAAAACTGTTTTTT. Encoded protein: CASSMIQSVEKLFF. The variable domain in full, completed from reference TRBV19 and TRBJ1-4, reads DGGITQSPKYLFRKEGQNVTLSCEQNLNHDAMYWYRQDPGQGLRLIYYSQIVNDFQKGDIAEGYSVSREKKESFPLTVTSAQKNPTAFYLCASSMIQSVEKLFFGSGTQLSVL.

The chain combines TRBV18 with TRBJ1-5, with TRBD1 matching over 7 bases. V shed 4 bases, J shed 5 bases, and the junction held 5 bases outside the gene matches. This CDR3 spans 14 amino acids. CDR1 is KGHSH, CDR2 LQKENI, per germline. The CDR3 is CASSRQGRDQPQHF. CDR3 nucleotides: TGTGCCAGCTCACGACAGGGCAGGGATCAGCCCCAGCATTTT.

The CDR3: CASTSSDGVGEQYF. CDR3 DNA sequence: TGTGCCAGCACCTCCTCGGACGGTGTAGGAGAGCAGTACTTC. The V gene is TRBV6-1, the J gene TRBJ2-7; unclear D gene. Trimming stripped 7 bases from V and 7 bases from J, with 20 bases between. This CDR3 contains 14 residues. CDR1 MNHNS and CDR2 SASEGT come from the germline V gene.

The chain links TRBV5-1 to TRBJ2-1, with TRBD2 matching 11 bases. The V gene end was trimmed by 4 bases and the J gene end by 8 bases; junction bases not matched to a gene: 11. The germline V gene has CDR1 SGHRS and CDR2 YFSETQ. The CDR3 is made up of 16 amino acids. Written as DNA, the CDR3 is TGCGCCAGCAGCGCTTTAGCGGGAGGGGTTGGAGATGAGCAGTTCTTC. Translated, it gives CASSALAGGVGDEQFF.

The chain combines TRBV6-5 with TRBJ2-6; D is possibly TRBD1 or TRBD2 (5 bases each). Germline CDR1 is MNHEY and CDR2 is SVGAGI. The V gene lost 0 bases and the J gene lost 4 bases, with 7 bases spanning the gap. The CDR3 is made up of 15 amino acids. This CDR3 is CASSYSGTGANVLTF. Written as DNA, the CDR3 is TGTGCCAGCAGTTACTCGGGGACCGGGGCCAACGTCCTGACTTTC.

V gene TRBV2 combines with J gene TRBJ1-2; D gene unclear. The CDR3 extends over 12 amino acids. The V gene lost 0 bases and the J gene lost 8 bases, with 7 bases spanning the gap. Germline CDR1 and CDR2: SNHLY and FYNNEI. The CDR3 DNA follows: TGTGCCAGCAGTGAAGCGTTTGAGGGCTACACCTTC. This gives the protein CASSEAFEGYTF.

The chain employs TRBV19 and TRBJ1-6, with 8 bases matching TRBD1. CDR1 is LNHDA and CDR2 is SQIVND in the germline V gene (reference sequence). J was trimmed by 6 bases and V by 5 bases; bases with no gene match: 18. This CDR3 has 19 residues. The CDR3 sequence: CASSRWTGLGSRGNSPLHF. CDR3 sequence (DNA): TGTGCCAGTAGTCGATGGACAGGGCTAGGCTCGCGGGGTAATTCACCCCTCCACTTT.

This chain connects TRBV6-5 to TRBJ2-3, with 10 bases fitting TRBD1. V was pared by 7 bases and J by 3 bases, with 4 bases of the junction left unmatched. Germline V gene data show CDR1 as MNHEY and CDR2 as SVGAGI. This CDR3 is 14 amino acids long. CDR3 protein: CASTGQGHTDTQYF. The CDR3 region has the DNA TGTGCCAGCACGGGACAGGGGCATACAGATACGCAGTATTTT.

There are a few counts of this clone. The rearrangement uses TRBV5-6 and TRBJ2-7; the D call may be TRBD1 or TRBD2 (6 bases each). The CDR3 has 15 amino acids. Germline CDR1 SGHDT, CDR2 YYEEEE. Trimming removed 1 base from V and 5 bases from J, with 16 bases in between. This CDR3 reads CASSLSGRGGDEQYF. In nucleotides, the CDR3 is TGTGCCAGCAGCTTGTCGGGCAGGGGAGGTGACGAGCAGTACTTC. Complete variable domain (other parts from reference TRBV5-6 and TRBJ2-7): DAGVTQSPTHLIKTRGQQVTLRCSPKSGHDTVSWYQQALGQGPQFIFQYYEEEERQRGNFPDRFSGHQFPNYSSELNVNALLLGDSALYLCASSLSGRGGDEQYFGPGTRLTVT.

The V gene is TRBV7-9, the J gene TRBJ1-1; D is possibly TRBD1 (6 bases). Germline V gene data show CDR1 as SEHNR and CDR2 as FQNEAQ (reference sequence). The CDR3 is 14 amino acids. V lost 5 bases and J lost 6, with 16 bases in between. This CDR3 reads CASSENRDLAEAFF. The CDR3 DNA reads TGTGCCAGCAGCGAGAACAGGGATCTAGCTGAAGCTTTCTTT. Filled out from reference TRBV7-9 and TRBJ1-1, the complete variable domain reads DTGVSQNPRHKITKRGQNVTFRCDPISEHNRLYWYRQTLGQGPEFLTYFQNEAQLEKSRLLSDRFSAERPKGSFSTLEIQRTEQGDSAMYLCASSENRDLAEAFFGQGTRLTVV.

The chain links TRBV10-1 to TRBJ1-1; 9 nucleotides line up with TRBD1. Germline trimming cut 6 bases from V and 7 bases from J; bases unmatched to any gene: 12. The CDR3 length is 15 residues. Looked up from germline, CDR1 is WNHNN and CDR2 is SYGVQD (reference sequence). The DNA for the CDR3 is TGCGCCAGCAGCCCCTCGGGACAGGGTGGCTTTGAAGCTTTCTTT. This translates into CASSPSGQGGFEAFF.